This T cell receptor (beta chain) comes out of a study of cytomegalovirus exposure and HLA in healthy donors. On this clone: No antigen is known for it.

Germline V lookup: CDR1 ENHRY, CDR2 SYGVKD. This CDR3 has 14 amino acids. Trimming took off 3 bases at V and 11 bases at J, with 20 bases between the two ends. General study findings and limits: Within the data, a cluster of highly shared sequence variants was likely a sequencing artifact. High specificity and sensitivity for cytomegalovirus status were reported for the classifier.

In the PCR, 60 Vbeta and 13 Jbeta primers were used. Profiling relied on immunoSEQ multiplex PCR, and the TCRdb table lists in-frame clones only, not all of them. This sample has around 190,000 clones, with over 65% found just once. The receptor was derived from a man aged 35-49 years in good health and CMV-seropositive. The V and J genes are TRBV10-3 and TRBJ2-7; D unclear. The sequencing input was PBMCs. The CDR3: CAISEGGIPTFEYF. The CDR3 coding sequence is TGTGCCATCAGTGAAGGCGGAATCCCTACGTTCGAGTACTTC.